This T cell receptor (beta chain) was observed in a study of cytomegalovirus exposure and HLA in healthy donors. Deletions cut 6 bases from V and 1 base from J, with 10 bases between. The CDR3 is 13 residues long. CDR1 is SGHRS, CDR2 YFSETQ, per germline. This PCR relied on a set of 60 Vbeta primers and 13 Jbeta primers. Clones were sequenced by immunoSEQ multiplex PCR, and TCRdb holds only the in-frame ones, with some missing. The sample includes about 190,000 clones, approximately 83% of them seen just once. Sequences were obtained from PBMCs. This TCR came from a boy younger than 10 in good health and CMV-seronegative. This rearrangement joins TRBV5-1 to TRBJ1-1; D not certain. CDR3 protein: CASKEISNTEAFF. In DNA, the CDR3 is TGCGCCAGCAAGGAGATTTCGAACACTGAAGCTTTCTTT.